A single TCR beta chain is shown here with its context. No antigen is known for it. This sample stems from a study of metastatic and nonmetastatic thyroid tumors. Study summary: Peripheral blood and tumor or nodule samples from malignant and benign thyroid patients were compared.

Not a single patient had been given any form of treatment at any point before undergoing thyroid surgery. Original analysis: Differences in CDR3 between clinicopathological groups were drawn on to build a classifier intended to discriminate distant-metastatic papillary thyroid cancer patients. TCRdb reprocessed the PCR reads using MiXCR. The V and J calls come from TCRdb's annotation, not from the publication. Of tens of thousands of clones listed, roughly 17% are singletons. In germline, CDR1 is LNHDA, CDR2 SQIVND (reference sequence). The CDR3 runs to 14 residues. The V gene lost 2 bases and the J gene lost 2 bases, with 6 bases spanning the gap. General study results and limits: Relative to benign nodules, malignant thyroid tumors were reportedly characterized by significantly elevated TCR beta diversity in blood and tumor.

The source of this sequence is a male donor with papillary thyroid cancer or a benign thyroid nodule (not recorded which). Some clones in this sample may be carry-over from other donors' samples. Sequencing input: blood. The V gene is TRBV19, the J gene TRBJ2-2; D gene uncertain. The CDR3 loop is CASSINLNTGELFF. The DNA of the CDR3 is TGTGCCAGTAGTATAAACCTTAACACCGGGGAGCTGTTTTTT.